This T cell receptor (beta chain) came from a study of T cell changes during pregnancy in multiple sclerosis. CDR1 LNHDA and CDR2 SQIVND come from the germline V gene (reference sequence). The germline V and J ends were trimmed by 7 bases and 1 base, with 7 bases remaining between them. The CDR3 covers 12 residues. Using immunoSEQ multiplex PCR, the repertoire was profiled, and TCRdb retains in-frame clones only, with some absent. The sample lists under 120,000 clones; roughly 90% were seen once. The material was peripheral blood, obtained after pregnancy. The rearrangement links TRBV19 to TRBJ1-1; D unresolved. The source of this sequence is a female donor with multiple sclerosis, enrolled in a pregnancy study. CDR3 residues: CASNNGNTEAFF. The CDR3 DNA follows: TGTGCCAGTAATAACGGGAACACTGAAGCTTTCTTT.